Listed below are T cell receptor beta chains from one sample, sequenced in a study of beta chain features in type 1 diabetes. The method was immunoSEQ multiplex PCR; TCRdb's version includes in-frame clones alone and lacks a portion of them. The sample consists of 500,000 to 650,000 clones, 9.5% to 15% of them appearing once. The sequenced material came from naive CD4+ T cells from blood. The origin of the receptors is a man younger than 45 with type 1 diabetes. The CDR3 runs from the conserved cysteine through the conserved F or W. Fields, in order: J gene, D gene, V gene, clone size, CDR3 protein, CDR3 DNA. A D gene is named only where the DNA matches it firmly. The size field is filled for only some rows; it gives once, few, many or a size class.

>TRBJ1-2|NA|TRBV28|NA
CASSFIFDGYTF
TGTGCCAGCAGTTTCATCTTTGATGGCTACACCTTC
>TRBJ1-1|TRBD1|TRBV5-6|NA
CASSFPGGTEAFF
TGTGCCAGCAGCTTCCCAGGGGGCACTGAAGCTTTCTTT
>TRBJ2-5|NA|TRBV9|few
CASSAGAEETQYF
TGTGCCAGCAGCGCAGGGGCAGAAGAGACCCAGTACTTC
>TRBJ1-2|NA|TRBV20-1|NA
CSIDNYGYTF
TGCAGTATAGATAACTATGGCTACACCTTC
>TRBJ2-3|NA|TRBV7-8|NA
CASSLVPQLSSTDTQYF
TGTGCCAGCAGCTTAGTACCACAGTTATCTAGCACAGATACGCAGTATTTT
>TRBJ2-1|NA|TRBV7-7|NA
CASSSSGWENEQFF
TGTGCTAGCAGCTCGTCCGGCTGGGAGAATGAGCAGTTCTTC
>TRBJ2-1|NA|TRBV19|few
CASGRRVNEQFF
TGTGCCAGTGGACGGCGCGTCAATGAGCAGTTCTTC
>TRBJ1-2|NA|TRBV7-2|few
CASSLGTLDYGYTF
TGTGCCAGCAGCTTAGGGACTCTGGACTATGGCTACACCTTC
>TRBJ2-5|TRBD1|TRBV7-2|NA
CASSGTGARETQYF
TGTGCCAGCTCAGGGACAGGGGCCCGAGAGACCCAGTACTTC
>TRBJ1-5|TRBD1|TRBV23-1|NA
CASSQRRTGFNQPQHF
TGCGCCAGCAGCCAAAGACGGACAGGGTTTAATCAGCCCCAGCATTTT
>TRBJ1-6|TRBD1|TRBV6-5|NA
CATLGGANSPLHF
TGTGCCACCCTAGGGGGCGCGAATTCACCCCTCCACTTT
>TRBJ1-5|NA|TRBV9|few
CASSVGNSNQPQHF
TGTGCCAGCAGCGTCGGAAATAGCAATCAGCCCCAGCATTTT
>TRBJ1-3|NA|TRBV6-1|few
CAAALSGNTIYF
TGTGCCGCGGCGCTCTCTGGAAACACCATATATTTT
>TRBJ1-2|NA|TRBV19|few
CASRPHRQGPDYGYTF
TGTGCCAGTAGGCCCCACCGCCAGGGCCCTGACTATGGCTACACCTTC
>TRBJ1-6|NA|TRBV6-5|NA
CASSYGAAYNSPLHF
TGTGCCAGCAGTTACGGGGCAGCCTATAATTCACCCCTCCACTTT
>TRBJ1-6|NA|TRBV25-1|NA
CASSEYWADGFSPLHF
TGTGCCAGCAGTGAATATTGGGCGGACGGTTTTTCACCCCTCCACTTT
>TRBJ2-3|NA|TRBV29-1|few
CSVVARASTDTQYF
TGCAGCGTTGTTGCGAGGGCATCCACAGATACGCAGTATTTT
>TRBJ2-4|TRBD1|TRBV2|few
CASSPRQGGKNIQYF
TGTGCCAGCAGCCCTAGACAGGGTGGCAAAAACATTCAGTACTTC
>TRBJ2-7|NA|TRBV23-1|few
CANPLGPPYEQYF
TGCGCCAACCCACTGGGGCCCCCCTACGAGCAGTACTTC
>TRBJ1-1|NA|TRBV6-1|few
CASSVDGNTEAFF
TGTGCCAGCAGTGTAGACGGGAACACTGAAGCTTTCTTT
>TRBJ2-3|TRBD1|TRBV14|few
CASSLRQGTDTQYF
TGTGCCAGCAGCTTACGACAGGGAACAGATACGCAGTATTTT
>TRBJ1-2|TRBD1|TRBV29-1|NA
CSVLLQGAYGYTF
TGCAGCGTCCTCCTCCAGGGGGCCTATGGCTACACCTTC
>TRBJ2-7|NA|TRBV9|NA
CASSSQGEVIANEQYF
TGTGCCAGCAGCTCCCAGGGAGAAGTAATAGCGAATGAGCAGTACTTC
>TRBJ1-3|NA|TRBV6-5|few
CASSYKGAAGNTIYF
TGTGCCAGCAGTTACAAGGGAGCCGCTGGAAACACCATATATTTT
>TRBJ1-2|TRBD1|TRBV2|NA
CASSGGQDYGYTF
TGTGCCAGCAGTGGAGGACAGGATTATGGCTACACCTTC
>TRBJ2-3|TRBD1|TRBV5-1|NA
CASSLTGQGTDTQYF
TGCGCCAGCAGCTTGACGGGACAGGGTACAGATACGCAGTATTTT
>TRBJ1-5|NA|TRBV6-6|NA
CATLPGPSNQPQHF
TGTGCCACCTTACCGGGTCCCAGCAATCAGCCCCAGCATTTT
>TRBJ2-3|NA|TRBV5-4|NA
CASSLGNFGDGDTQYF
TGTGCCAGCAGCTTGGGAAACTTCGGGGATGGGGATACGCAGTATTTT
>TRBJ2-7|NA|TRBV7-8|NA
CASSLVPGPTYEQYF
TGTGCCAGCAGCTTAGTTCCGGGACCTACCTACGAGCAGTACTTC
>TRBJ1-1|TRBD1|TRBV9|few
CASDRTGANTEAFF
TGTGCCAGCGATCGGACAGGGGCGAACACTGAAGCTTTCTTT
>TRBJ1-3|NA|TRBV7-9|few
CASSLRGIAGNTIYF
TGTGCCAGCAGCCTGCGGGGAATAGCTGGAAACACCATATATTTT
>TRBJ2-7|NA|TRBV4-3|few
CASSQAYQVAPVGYEQYF
TGCGCCAGCAGCCAAGCTTACCAGGTTGCCCCAGTCGGGTACGAGCAGTACTTC
>TRBJ2-6|NA|TRBV30|NA
CALDGSSGANVLTF
TGTGCCCTGGACGGGAGCTCTGGGGCCAACGTCCTGACTTTC
>TRBJ1-1|TRBD1|TRBV4-2|NA
CASSQGTGANTEAFF
TGTGCCAGCAGCCAAGGGACAGGGGCGAACACTGAAGCTTTCTTT
>TRBJ2-5|NA|TRBV5-1|NA
CASSRAHRTEETQYF
TGCGCCAGCAGTCGAGCCCATAGGACAGAAGAGACCCAGTACTTC
>TRBJ2-7|NA|TRBV20-1|few
CSARDSYEQYF
TGCAGTGCTAGGGACAGTTACGAGCAGTACTTC
>TRBJ1-2|NA|TRBV30|few
CAWEPNYGYTF
TGTGCCTGGGAGCCTAACTATGGCTACACCTTC
>TRBJ2-7|NA|TRBV25-1|few
CASSDSGSIAYEQYF
TGTGCCAGCAGTGATTCGGGGTCTATTGCCTACGAGCAGTACTTC
>TRBJ2-4|NA|TRBV6-6|NA
CASSYRSQVIQYF
TGTGCCAGCAGTTACCGGTCGCAAGTTATTCAGTACTTC
>TRBJ2-4|NA|TRBV11-3|few
CASSSTSEERNIQYF
TGTGCCAGCAGCTCCACAAGCGAGGAAAGGAACATTCAGTACTTC
>TRBJ2-6|NA|TRBV9|many
CASSVRQSGANVLTF
TGTGCCAGCAGCGTAAGACAGTCTGGGGCCAACGTCCTGACTTTC
>TRBJ2-1|TRBD1|TRBV7-9|few
CASSQPTGGPYNEQFF
TGTGCCAGCAGCCAACCGACAGGGGGTCCCTACAATGAGCAGTTCTTC
>TRBJ1-6|NA|TRBV7-9|NA
CASSFNPRGGNSPLHF
TGTGCCAGCAGCTTTAACCCCAGGGGTGGGAATTCACCCCTCCACTTT
>TRBJ2-3|NA|TRBV9|NA
CASSVGGFYTDTQYF
TGTGCCAGCAGCGTAGGGGGATTCTACACAGATACGCAGTATTTT
>TRBJ2-5|NA|TRBV5-4|few
CASSLGFTGPQTQYF
TGTGCCAGCAGCTTGGGGTTCACGGGACCCCAGACCCAGTACTTC
>TRBJ2-7|TRBD1|TRBV9|few
CASSARGRQGDEQYF
TGTGCCAGCAGCGCCCGAGGAAGACAGGGGGACGAGCAGTACTTC
>TRBJ1-5|NA|TRBV20-1|few
CSARRDQPQHF
TGCAGTGCTAGAAGAGATCAGCCCCAGCATTTT
>TRBJ1-5|NA|TRBV7-2|few
CASSVNGQPQHF
TGTGCCAGCTCAGTGAACGGTCAGCCCCAGCATTTT
>TRBJ2-2|TRBD2|TRBV7-2|few
CASSRAGWTGELFF
TGTGCCAGCAGTAGAGCGGGGTGGACCGGGGAGCTGTTTTTT
>TRBJ2-1|TRBD2|TRBV29-1|few
CSSTVGGAYNEQFF
TGCAGCTCAACCGTCGGGGGGGCCTACAATGAGCAGTTCTTC
>TRBJ2-7|TRBD2|TRBV9|few
CASSPGLAGGTSYEQYF
TGTGCCAGCAGCCCTGGACTAGCGGGGGGCACCTCCTACGAGCAGTACTTC
>TRBJ2-7|NA|TRBV5-1|few
CASSLRTPSYEQYF
TGCGCCAGCAGCTTGAGGACACCCTCCTACGAGCAGTACTTC
>TRBJ2-7|NA|TRBV5-1|few
CASSFGSSYEQYF
TGCGCCAGCAGCTTCGGCAGTTCCTACGAGCAGTACTTC
>TRBJ2-3|NA|TRBV14|few
CASSSRGQSTDTQYF
TGTGCCAGCAGCTCGCGGGGACAGAGCACAGATACGCAGTATTTT
>TRBJ1-1|NA|TRBV6-5|NA
CASSLSPNTEAFF
TGTGCCAGCAGCCTGAGCCCGAACACTGAAGCTTTCTTT
>TRBJ1-3|NA|TRBV2|few
CASAIDRLSNSGNTIYF
TGTGCCAGCGCGATTGACAGACTTTCTAACTCTGGAAACACCATATATTTT
>TRBJ1-2|NA|TRBV2|few
CASSAWPGGGYGYTF
TGTGCCAGCAGTGCATGGCCAGGAGGGGGTTATGGCTACACCTTC